These 5 T cell receptor beta chains were all obtained from the same sample, sequenced in a study of CXCR3-negative and CXCR3-positive naive CD8 T cells. cDNA libraries for TRB were generated by 5' RACE incorporating UMI labels. Using the 5' RACE reads, TCRdb records one entry per CDR3 protein without DNA. The listing contains tens of thousands of distinct CDR3 sequences. Material for sequencing was memory CD8+ T cells from blood. Receptors were obtained from a human donor in good health. Some clones in this sample may be carry-over from other donors' samples.

The chain is built from TRBV15 and TRBJ2-7; with no DNA, the TCRdb D assignment of TRBD1 cannot be verified. The germline V gene encodes CDR1 LNHNV and CDR2 YYDKDF (reference sequence). CDR3 size: 16 residues. The CDR3 reads CATSEWPRTGDYEQYF.

The V and J genes are TRBV15 and TRBJ2-2. The CDR3 contains 14 residues. Germline lookup yields CDR1 LNHNV and CDR2 YYDKDF (reference sequence). The CDR3 region is CATSVTLNTGELFF.

The J gene is TRBJ1-6, the V gene TRBV21-1. TRBV21-1 is designated a pseudogene. The length of the CDR3 is 15 residues. CDR3 sequence reads: CASSKAEGMNSPLHF.

This chain uses TRBV20-1 with TRBJ1-2. Per the germline V gene, CDR1 is DFQATT and CDR2 is SNEGSKA (reference sequence). The CDR3 totals 16 residues. The CDR3 loop is CSASAQNLLDVWGYTF.

CDR3 loop: CASSLWAEATEAFF. The chain joins TRBV27 to TRBJ1-1. Germline V gene lookup returns CDR1 MNHEY and CDR2 SMNVEV (reference sequence). This CDR3 region has 14 residues.